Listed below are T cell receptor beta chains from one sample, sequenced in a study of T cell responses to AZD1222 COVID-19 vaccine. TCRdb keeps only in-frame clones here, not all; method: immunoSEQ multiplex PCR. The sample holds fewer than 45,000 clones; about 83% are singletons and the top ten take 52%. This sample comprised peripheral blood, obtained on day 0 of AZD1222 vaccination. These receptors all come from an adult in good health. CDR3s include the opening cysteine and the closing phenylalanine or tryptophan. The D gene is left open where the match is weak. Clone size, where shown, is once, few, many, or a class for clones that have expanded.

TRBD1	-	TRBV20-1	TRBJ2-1	CSASGQGVNNEQFF	TGCAGTGCTAGTGGACAGGGGGTGAATAATGAGCAGTTCTTC
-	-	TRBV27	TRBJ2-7	CASGSTYEQYF	TGTGCCAGCGGGTCAACCTACGAGCAGTACTTC
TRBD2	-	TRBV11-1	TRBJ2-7	CASSYSGRAGYEQYF	TGTGCCAGCAGTTATAGCGGGAGGGCCGGGTACGAGCAGTACTTC
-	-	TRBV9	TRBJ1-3	CASSVGRGTGNTIYF	TGTGCCAGCAGCGTAGGCAGGGGAACTGGAAACACCATATATTTT
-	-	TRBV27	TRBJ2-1	CASSLVAWNEQFF	TGTGCCAGCAGTTTAGTCGCCTGGAATGAGCAGTTCTTC
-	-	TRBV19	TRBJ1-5	CASSIFDSNQPQHF	TGTGCCAGTAGTATTTTCGATAGCAATCAGCCCCAGCATTTT
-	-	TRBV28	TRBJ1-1	CASSLTRGEAFF	TGTGCCAGCAGTTTGACCCGGGGGGAAGCTTTCTTT
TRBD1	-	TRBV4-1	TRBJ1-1	CASRTGGMNTEAFF	TGCGCCAGCCGGACAGGTGGGATGAACACTGAAGCTTTCTTT
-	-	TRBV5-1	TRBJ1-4	CASSLGQGFNEKLFF	TGCGCCAGCAGCTTGGGGCAGGGCTTTAATGAAAAACTGTTTTTT
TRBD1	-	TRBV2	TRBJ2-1	CASSAGGNYNEQFF	TGTGCCAGCAGTGCAGGGGGAAATTACAATGAGCAGTTCTTC
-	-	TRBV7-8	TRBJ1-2	CASSLGTNYGYTF	TGTGCCAGCAGCTTAGGGACTAACTATGGCTACACCTTC
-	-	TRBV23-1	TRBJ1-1	CASSPPRGRGWTEAFF	TGCGCCAGCAGTCCTCCCCGGGGGCGGGGATGGACTGAAGCTTTCTTT
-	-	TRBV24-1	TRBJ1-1	CATSDQDTEAFF	TGTGCCACCAGTGATCAGGACACTGAAGCTTTCTTT
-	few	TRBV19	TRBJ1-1	CASSRGRLTEAFF	TGTGCCAGTAGTAGGGGGAGACTGACTGAAGCTTTCTTT
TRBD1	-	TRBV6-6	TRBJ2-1	CASSYAQGAHNEQFF	TGTGCCAGCAGTTACGCACAGGGGGCTCACAATGAGCAGTTCTTC
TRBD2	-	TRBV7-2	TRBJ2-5	CASSARTSGGSETQYF	TGTGCCAGCAGCGCGCGGACTAGCGGGGGGTCGGAGACCCAGTACTTC
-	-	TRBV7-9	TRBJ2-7	CASSLSSYEQYF	TGTGCCAGCAGCCTCAGCTCCTACGAGCAGTACTTC
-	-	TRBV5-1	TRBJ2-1	CASSPLAGSLSDEQFF	TGCGCCAGCAGCCCACTTGCGGGGTCCCTTTCAGATGAGCAGTTCTTC
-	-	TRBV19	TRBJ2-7	CASSISQGGYEQYF	TGTGCCAGTAGTATATCGCAGGGGGGCTACGAGCAGTACTTC
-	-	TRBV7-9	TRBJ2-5	CASSLKEFSEKETQYF	TGTGCCAGCAGCTTAAAAGAATTCTCCGAAAAGGAGACCCAGTACTTC
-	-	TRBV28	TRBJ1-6	CASRAGGDSPLHF	TGTGCCAGCAGGGCGGGGGGGGATTCACCCCTCCACTTT
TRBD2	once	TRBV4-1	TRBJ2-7	CASSQESGVGYEQYF	TGCGCCAGCAGCCAAGAGAGCGGGGTTGGGTACGAGCAGTACTTC
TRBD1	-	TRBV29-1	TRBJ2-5	CSVRDSPRETQYF	TGCAGCGTGAGGGACAGCCCCCGGGAGACCCAGTACTTC
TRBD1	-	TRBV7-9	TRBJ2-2	CASSSTGTGGPDTNTGELFF	TGTGCCAGCAGCAGTACCGGGACAGGGGGCCCGGACACGAACACCGGGGAGCTGTTTTTT
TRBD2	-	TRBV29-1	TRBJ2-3	CSGGRAGGVGDTQYF	TGCAGCGGGGGGAGAGCGGGAGGGGTCGGAGATACGCAGTATTTT
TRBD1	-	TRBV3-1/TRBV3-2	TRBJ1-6	CASSQTGTGVNSPLHF	TGTGCCAGCAGCCAAACCGGGACAGGGGTGAATTCACCCCTCCACTTT
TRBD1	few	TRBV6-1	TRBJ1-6	CASSEGTGYNSPLHF	TGTGCCAGCAGTGAGGGGACAGGTTATAATTCACCCCTCCACTTT
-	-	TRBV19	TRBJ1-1	CASSTHNTEAFF	TGTGCCAGTAGTACCCATAACACTGAAGCTTTCTTT
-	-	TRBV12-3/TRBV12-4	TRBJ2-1	CASLPASYNEQFF	TGTGCCAGTTTACCTGCCTCCTACAATGAGCAGTTCTTC
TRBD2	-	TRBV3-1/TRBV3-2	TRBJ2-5	CASSQERGTSRFGAQYF	TGTGCCAGCAGCCAAGAACGGGGGACTAGCAGATTCGGGGCCCAGTACTTC
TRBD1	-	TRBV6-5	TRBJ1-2	CATRGGTSRNYGYTF	TGTGCCACCAGAGGGGGCACCTCAAGGAACTATGGCTACACCTTC
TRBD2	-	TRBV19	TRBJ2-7	CASSPAFLGGEQYF	TGTGCCAGTAGTCCAGCCTTCCTCGGGGGGGAGCAGTACTTC
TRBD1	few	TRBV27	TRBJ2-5	CASSLLTGAVETQYF	TGTGCCAGCAGTTTATTAACAGGGGCAGTAGAGACCCAGTACTTC
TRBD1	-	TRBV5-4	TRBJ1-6	CASSLDWTGGYSPLHF	TGTGCCAGCAGCTTGGATTGGACAGGGGGTTATTCACCCCTCCACTTT
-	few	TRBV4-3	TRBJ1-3	CASSQGGGHSGNTIYF	TGCGCCAGCAGCCAAGGCGGGGGGCACTCTGGAAACACCATATATTTT
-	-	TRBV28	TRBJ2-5	CASSLTRTQETQYF	TGTGCCAGCAGTTTGACAAGAACCCAAGAGACCCAGTACTTC
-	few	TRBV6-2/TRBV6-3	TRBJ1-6	CASSGAYSPLHF	TGTGCCAGCAGTGGGGCCTATTCACCCCTCCACTTT
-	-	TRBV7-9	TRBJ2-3	CASSRAQDTQYF	TGTGCCAGCAGCCGGGCCCAGGATACGCAGTATTTT
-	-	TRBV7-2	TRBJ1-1	CASSLGGRGRRSEAFF	TGTGCCAGCAGCCTCGGTGGTCGTGGGCGCAGGTCTGAAGCTTTCTTT
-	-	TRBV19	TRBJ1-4	CASSMGARGKLFF	TGTGCCAGTAGTATGGGGGCCAGGGGAAAACTGTTTTTT
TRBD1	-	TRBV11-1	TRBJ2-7	CASSLPYRGSAEQYF	TGTGCCAGCAGCTTACCCTACAGGGGATCGGCCGAGCAGTACTTC
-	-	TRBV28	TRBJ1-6	CASSLTYNSPLHF	TGTGCCAGCAGTTTAACCTATAATTCACCCCTCCACTTT
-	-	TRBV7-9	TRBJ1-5	CASSLGRGQPQHF	TGTGCCAGCAGCTTAGGAAGGGGGCAGCCCCAGCATTTT
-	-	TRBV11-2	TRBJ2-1	CASSSPTGINEQFF	TGTGCCAGCAGCTCCCCGACAGGAATCAATGAGCAGTTCTTC
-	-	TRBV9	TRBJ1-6	CASSVAPTADSPLHF	TGTGCCAGCAGCGTAGCCCCGACGGCAGATTCACCCCTCCACTTT
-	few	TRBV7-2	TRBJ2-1	CASSTKTGRRFNEQFF	TGTGCCAGCAGCACTAAGACAGGGAGGAGGTTCAATGAGCAGTTCTTC
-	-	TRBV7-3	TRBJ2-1	CASSFFGSTPNEQFF	TGTGCCAGCAGCTTCTTCGGGAGTACCCCCAATGAGCAGTTCTTC
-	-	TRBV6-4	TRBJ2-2	CASRVDGANTGELFF	TGTGCCAGCAGAGTGGACGGGGCTAACACCGGGGAGCTGTTTTTT
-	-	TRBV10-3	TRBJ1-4	CAISEGGDNEKLFF	TGTGCCATCAGTGAGGGTGGGGACAATGAAAAACTGTTTTTT